The TCR beta chain under discussion was sequenced for a study of blood T cell repertoires in COVID-19. At the level of the study: Samples representing acute and convalescent COVID-19 were sourced from the United States, Italy and Spain.

Sequenced by immunoSEQ multiplex PCR; TCRdb stores in-frame clones only, minus some. The profile shows over 120,000 clones, 70% to 90% of them singletons. The CDR3 spans 14 residues. Germline V lookup: CDR1 MDHEN, CDR2 SYDVKM. After removal of 5 bases from V and 3 bases from J, the junction contained 6 bases not matched to a gene. The sequence was collected from a human donor with acute or convalescent COVID-19. The donor label of this sample is uncertain. The chain recombines TRBV28 with TRBJ1-2; 7 bases are a match to TRBD1. Sequenced material: peripheral blood. DNA of the CDR3: TGTGCCAGCAGTACCACAGGGGAGGACTATGGCTACACCTTC. Encoded protein: CASSTTGEDYGYTF.